These T cell receptor beta chains were read from a single sample in a study of blood T cell repertoires in COVID-19. The table came from immunoSEQ multiplex PCR; TCRdb's copy has only in-frame clones and leaves some out. The sample lists under 130,000 clones, about 90% occurring once. The sample comprised peripheral blood. The source of these receptors is a human donor in a cohort sampled during active COVID-19. Both conserved end residues are part of each CDR3. Each record gives: D gene, clone size, V gene, J gene, CDR3 DNA, CDR3 protein. D genes are given only for firm matches. Size is stated for part of the rows, as once, few or many counts, or as a class when the clone is expanded.

.	few	TRBV2	TRBJ2-7	TGTGCCAGCAGCTTACAGGGGGGGACCTACGAGCAGTACTTC	CASSLQGGTYEQYF
.	few	TRBV5-1	TRBJ1-6	TGCGCCAGCAGCTTGGGACAGACCTCCTATAATTCACCCCTCCACTTT	CASSLGQTSYNSPLHF
.	many	TRBV28	TRBJ2-6	TGTGCCAGCAGTACAAGGGGGACTGGGGCCAACGTCCTGACTTTC	CASSTRGTGANVLTF
TRBD1	.	TRBV7-8	TRBJ2-7	TGTGCCAGCAGCTTAGAGTTCGGGACAGGGTTAACAGCTTACTACGAGCAGTACTTC	CASSLEFGTGLTAYYEQYF
TRBD1	.	TRBV4-1	TRBJ1-1	TGCGCCAGCAGCCACGCAAGGGGACAGGCGGAGATCTTT	CASSHARGQAEIF
.	.	TRBV7-6	TRBJ2-2	TGTGCCAGCAGCCAAGGGGTCTCACCCGGGGAGCTGTTTTTT	CASSQGVSPGELFF
TRBD1	.	TRBV5-1	TRBJ1-5	TGCGCCAGCAGCTTGGCGGGACAGGATCAGCCCCAGCATTTT	CASSLAGQDQPQHF
TRBD1	.	TRBV6-5	TRBJ2-2	TGTGCCAGCACCTCCGGGACAGAGAACACCGGGGAGCTGTTTTTT	CASTSGTENTGELFF
.	.	TRBV7-7	TRBJ2-3	TGTGCCAGCAGCTTATTAGGGGGTAGCACAGATACGCAGTATTTT	CASSLLGGSTDTQYF
.	.	TRBV19	TRBJ1-1	TGTGCCAGTAGTATAGCCCTAAACACTGAAGCTTTCTTT	CASSIALNTEAFF
TRBD1	.	TRBV19	TRBJ2-5	TGTGCCAGTAGTACCCCCTCGGGGACAGGGGGCGTGTGGTACCAAGAGACCCAGTACTTC	CASSTPSGTGGVWYQETQYF